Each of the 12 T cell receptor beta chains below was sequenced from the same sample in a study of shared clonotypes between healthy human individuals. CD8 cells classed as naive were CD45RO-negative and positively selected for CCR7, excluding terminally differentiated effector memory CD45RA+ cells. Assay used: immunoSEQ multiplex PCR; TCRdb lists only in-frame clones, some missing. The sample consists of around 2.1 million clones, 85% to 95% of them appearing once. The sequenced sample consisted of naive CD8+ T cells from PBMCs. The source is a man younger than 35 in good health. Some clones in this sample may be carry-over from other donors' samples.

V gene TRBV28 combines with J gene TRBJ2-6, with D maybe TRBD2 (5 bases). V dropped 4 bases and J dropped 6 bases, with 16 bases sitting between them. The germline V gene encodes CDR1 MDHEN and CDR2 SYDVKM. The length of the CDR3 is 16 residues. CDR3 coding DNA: TGTGCCAGCAGTTCCCACCTTGAGGGCCCGGCCAACGTCCTGACTTTC. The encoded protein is CASSSHLEGPANVLTF.

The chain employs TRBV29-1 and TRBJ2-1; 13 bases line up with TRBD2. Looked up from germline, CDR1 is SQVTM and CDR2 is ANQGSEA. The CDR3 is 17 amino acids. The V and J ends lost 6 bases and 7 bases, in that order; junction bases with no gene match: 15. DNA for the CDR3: TGCAGCGTCCTAGGTTCCCCACTAGCGGGAGGGGGGAATGAGCAGTTCTTC. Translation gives CSVLGSPLAGGGNEQFF.

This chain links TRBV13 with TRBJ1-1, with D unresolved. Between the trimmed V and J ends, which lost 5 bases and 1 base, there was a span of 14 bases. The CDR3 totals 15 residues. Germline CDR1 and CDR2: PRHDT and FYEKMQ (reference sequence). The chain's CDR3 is CASSPRNMGNTEAFF. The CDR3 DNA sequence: TGTGCCAGCAGCCCGAGGAATATGGGGAACACTGAAGCTTTCTTT.

The CDR3 coding sequence is TGCGCCAGCAGCTTGCGACAAAATTACGAGCAGTACTTC. It codes for CASSLRQNYEQYF. The chain joins TRBV5-1 to TRBJ2-7; the D is unclear. V lost 1 base, J lost 4 bases, and 9 bases lay in between. The germline V gene has CDR1 SGHRS and CDR2 YFSETQ. This CDR3 is 13 amino acids long.

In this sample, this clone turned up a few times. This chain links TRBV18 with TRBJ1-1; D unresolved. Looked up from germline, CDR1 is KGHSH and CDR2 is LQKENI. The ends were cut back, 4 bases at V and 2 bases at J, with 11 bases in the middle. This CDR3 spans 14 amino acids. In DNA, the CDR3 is TGTGCCAGCTCACATTACGAAAGAAACACTGAAGCTTTCTTT. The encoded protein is CASSHYERNTEAFF. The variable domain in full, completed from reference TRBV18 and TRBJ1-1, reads NAGVMQNPRHLVRRRGQEARLRCSPMKGHSHVYWYRQLPEEGLKFMVYLQKENIIDESGMPKERFSAEFPKEGPSILRIQQVVRGDSAAYFCASSHYERNTEAFFGQGTRLTVV.

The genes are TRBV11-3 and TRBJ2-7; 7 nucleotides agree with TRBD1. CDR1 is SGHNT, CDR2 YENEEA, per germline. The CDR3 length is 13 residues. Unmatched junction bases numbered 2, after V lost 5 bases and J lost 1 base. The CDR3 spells CASSTQGSYEQYF. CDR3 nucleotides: TGTGCCAGCAGCACACAGGGGTCCTACGAGCAGTACTTC.

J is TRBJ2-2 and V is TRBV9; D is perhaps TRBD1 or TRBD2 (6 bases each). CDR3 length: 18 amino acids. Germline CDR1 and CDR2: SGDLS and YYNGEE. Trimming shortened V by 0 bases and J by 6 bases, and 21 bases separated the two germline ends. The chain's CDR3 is CASSVARQGRNPAGELFF. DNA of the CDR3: TGTGCCAGCAGCGTAGCACGGCAGGGGAGGAACCCTGCCGGGGAGCTGTTTTTT.

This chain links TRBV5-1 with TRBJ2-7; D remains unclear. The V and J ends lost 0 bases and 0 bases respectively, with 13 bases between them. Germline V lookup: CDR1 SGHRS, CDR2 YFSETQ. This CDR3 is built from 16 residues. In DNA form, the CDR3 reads TGCGCCAGCAGCTTGGGTTGGACCCAAAGCTCCTACGAGCAGTACTTC. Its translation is CASSLGWTQSSYEQYF.

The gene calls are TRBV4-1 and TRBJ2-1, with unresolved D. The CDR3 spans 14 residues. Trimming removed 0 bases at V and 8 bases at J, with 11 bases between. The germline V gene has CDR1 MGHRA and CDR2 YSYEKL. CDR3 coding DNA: TGCGCCAGCAGCCAAGATACAAAGGGCGATGAGCAGTTCTTC. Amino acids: CASSQDTKGDEQFF.

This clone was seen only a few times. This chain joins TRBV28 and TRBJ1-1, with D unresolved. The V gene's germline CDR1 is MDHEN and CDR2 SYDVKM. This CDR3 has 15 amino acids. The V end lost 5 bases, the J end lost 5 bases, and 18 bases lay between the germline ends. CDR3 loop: CASSPRTRRWTEAFF. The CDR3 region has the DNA TGTGCCAGCAGTCCCCGAACCCGACGGTGGACTGAAGCTTTCTTT. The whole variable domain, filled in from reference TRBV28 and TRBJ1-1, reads DVKVTQSSRYLVKRTGEKVFLECVQDMDHENMFWYRQDPGLGLRLIYFSYDVKMKEKGDIPEGYSVSREKKERFSLILESASTNQTSMYLCASSPRTRRWTEAFFGQGTRLTVV.

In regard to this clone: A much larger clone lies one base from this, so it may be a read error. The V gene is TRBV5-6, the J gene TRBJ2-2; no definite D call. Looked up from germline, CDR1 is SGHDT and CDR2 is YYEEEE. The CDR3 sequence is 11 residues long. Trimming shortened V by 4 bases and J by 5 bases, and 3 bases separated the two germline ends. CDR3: CASSVTGELFF. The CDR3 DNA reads TGTGCCAGCAGCGTTACCGGGGAGCTGTTTTTT.

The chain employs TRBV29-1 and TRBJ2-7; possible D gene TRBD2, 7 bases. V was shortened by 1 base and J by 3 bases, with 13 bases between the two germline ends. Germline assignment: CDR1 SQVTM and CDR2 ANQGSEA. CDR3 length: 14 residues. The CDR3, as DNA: TGCAGCGTTGAAGTACAAGGGGGGGTCTACGAGCAGTACTTC. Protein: CSVEVQGGVYEQYF.